One sample yielded the 19 T cell receptor beta chains listed below, sequenced in a study of blood T cell repertoires in COVID-19. Sequencing used immunoSEQ multiplex PCR; TCRdb keeps in-frame clones, though not all of them. This table holds a few hundred thousand clones, about 89% found once. The sample consisted of peripheral blood. All receptors come from a woman aged 25 to 39 with COVID-19, enrolled during active disease.

In DNA form, the CDR3 reads TGTGCCAGCAGCCAAGATTCCGGCGGAAATGAAAAACTGTTTTTT. Amino acids: CASSQDSGGNEKLFF. The genes are TRBV3-1 (or the pseudogene TRBV3-2) and TRBJ1-4; D is undetermined. V lost 0 bases to trimming and J lost 5 bases, with 10 bases between them. CDR1 LGHDT and CDR2 YNNKEL come from the germline V gene (reference sequence). This CDR3 has 15 residues.

The V call is TRBV6-5, the J call TRBJ2-7; 7 bases match TRBD1. Trimming removed 4 bases from V and 6 bases from J; junction bases left unmatched: 15. The CDR3 length is 16 residues. The germline CDR1 and CDR2 sequences are MNHEY and SVGAGI. The DNA of the CDR3 is TGTGCCAGCAGTTTCTCTACGTACAGGGGATTCGGCGAGCAGTACTTC. Its translation is CASSFSTYRGFGEQYF.

This chain uses TRBV19 with TRBJ1-2, with D possibly matching TRBD1 (5 bases). The CDR3 consists of 16 residues. V was trimmed by 5 bases and J by 2 bases, leaving 18 bases between them. Germline V CDR1 and CDR2: LNHDA, SQIVND (reference sequence). CDR3 DNA: TGTGCCAGTAGTGTCCAGGGTGGGGGGTTAAACTATGGCTACACCTTC. This encodes CASSVQGGGLNYGYTF.

This clone appeared a few times. CDR3 sequence (DNA): TGTGCCAGCAGCCACATCGGACTAGCAGCTACCGGACACAACAATGAGCAGTTCTTC. Translating gives CASSHIGLAATGHNNEQFF. The J gene is TRBJ2-1, the V gene TRBV7-9; 8 nucleotides match TRBD2. Germline V gene data show CDR1 as SEHNR and CDR2 as FQNEAQ (reference sequence). The length of the CDR3 is 19 residues. Losses at the gene ends were 5 bases for V and 5 bases for J; bases not matched to a gene: 20.

The CDR3 nucleotides are TGTGCCACCAGCACTCGGGGCCGGCAGGGGGTAATCAGGCGGCAGTTCTTC. It codes for CATSTRGRQGVIRRQFF. The J gene is TRBJ2-1, the V gene TRBV24-1; 7 nucleotides line up with TRBD1. CDR3 length: 17 amino acids. Trimming removed 7 bases from V and 12 bases from J; junction bases left unmatched: 23. From germline, CDR1 is KGHDR and CDR2 SFDVKD.

This chain connects TRBV4-1 to TRBJ2-6; TRBD2 matches 13 bases. The CDR3 totals 18 residues. J lost 2 bases, V lost 1 base, and 2 bases had no gene match. CDR1 is MGHRA and CDR2 is YSYEKL in the germline V gene. In nucleotides, the CDR3 is TGCGCCAGCAGCCAAGGGACTAGCGGGAGTCCTGGGGCCAACGTCCTGACTTTC. This sequence encodes CASSQGTSGSPGANVLTF.

This chain uses TRBV5-5 with TRBJ2-5; perhaps TRBD1 as D (5 bases). The CDR3 is 15 residues long. The V gene's germline CDR1 is SGHKS and CDR2 YYEKEE (reference sequence). V lost 0 bases, J lost 4 bases, and 13 bases lay in between. Here the CDR3 DNA reads TGTGCCAGCAGCTTGGATAGGGGTTGGGGAGAGACCCAGTACTTC. Translation gives CASSLDRGWGETQYF.

The chain carries TRBV5-1 and TRBJ2-5; D is ambiguous. Germline V gives CDR1 SGHRS, CDR2 YFSETQ. The CDR3 spans 14 residues. V lost 0 bases, J lost 5 bases, and 11 bases lay in between. The CDR3 DNA is TGCGCCAGCAGCTTGGACACGGGTCCGGAGACCCAGTACTTC. Translation: CASSLDTGPETQYF.

The chain links TRBV11-3 to TRBJ2-5; 7 bases line up with TRBD2. V gave up 3 bases and J gave up 5 bases; unmatched junction bases: 9. The CDR3 has 15 amino acids. Looked up from germline, CDR1 is SGHNT and CDR2 is YENEEA. The CDR3, as DNA: TGTGCCAGCAGCTTTATTCGGGAGGCCGGTGAGACCCAGTACTTC. Protein sequence: CASSFIREAGETQYF.

This sequence joins TRBV5-4 and TRBJ1-1; maybe TRBD1 (6 bases). The CDR3 totals 14 residues. In germline, CDR1 is SGHNT, CDR2 YYREEE (reference sequence). V lost 5 bases and J lost 6, with 17 bases in between. DNA of the CDR3: TGTGCCAGCAGTCCTAGGGGGGGGCCCGCTGAAGCTTTCTTT. It is translated as CASSPRGGPAEAFF.

The chain recombines TRBV10-2 with TRBJ2-5; 12 nucleotides line up with TRBD2. This CDR3 spans 16 amino acids. V lost 0 bases to trimming and J lost 7 bases; unmatched junction nucleotides: 6. Germline V gene sequence: CDR1 WSHSY, CDR2 SAAADI. The CDR3 region is CASSESPTSGRVTQYF. In nucleotides, the CDR3 is TGCGCCAGCAGTGAGTCGCCGACTAGCGGGAGAGTGACCCAGTACTTC.

The gene calls are TRBV18 and TRBJ2-4, with 13 nucleotides matching TRBD2. J was trimmed by 5 bases and V by 6 bases; bases with no gene match: 10. Germline lookup yields CDR1 KGHSH and CDR2 LQKENI. This CDR3 spans 17 amino acids. The CDR3 sequence is CASSPRTSGSVENIQYF. CDR3 nucleotides: TGTGCCAGCTCCCCGAGGACTAGCGGGAGTGTGGAAAACATTCAGTACTTC.

The rearrangement uses TRBV3-1 (or the pseudogene TRBV3-2) and TRBJ2-1, with 15 bases aligning to TRBD2. Germline V gene lookup returns CDR1 LGHDT and CDR2 YNNKEL (reference sequence). The CDR3 loop spans 15 amino acids. Trimming removed 1 base from V and 10 bases from J; junction bases left unmatched: 2. The CDR3 loop reads CASSQAGLAGGEQFF. CDR3 nucleotides: TGTGCCAGCAGCCAAGCGGGACTAGCGGGAGGCGAGCAGTTCTTC.

The V gene is TRBV24-1, the J gene TRBJ2-5, with D perhaps TRBD1 (5 bases). The V gene's germline CDR1 is KGHDR and CDR2 SFDVKD. V shed 4 bases and J shed 5 bases, with 13 bases lying between them. The CDR3 is 14 amino acids. Written as DNA, the CDR3 is TGTGCCACCAGTGACAGGGAAGGGCAGGAGACCCAGTACTTC. Protein sequence: CATSDREGQETQYF.

This chain links TRBV6-6 with TRBJ2-4; TRBD2 matches 10 bases. With V trimmed by 5 bases and J by 10 bases, 8 bases remained unmatched. CDR1 and CDR2 from the germline V gene are MNHNY and SVGAGI (reference sequence). This CDR3 has 14 amino acids. CDR3 DNA sequence: TGTGCCAGCAGTACCCCTAGCGGGGGCATGATTCAGTACTTC. Its translation is CASSTPSGGMIQYF.

The rearrangement joins TRBV9 to TRBJ1-4, with D perhaps TRBD1 (6 bases). The V end lost 1 base, the J end lost 0 bases, and 19 bases lay between the germline ends. The V gene's germline CDR1 is SGDLS and CDR2 YYNGEE. The CDR3 has 19 amino acids. DNA of the CDR3: TGTGCCAGCAGCGTATCTCCGATCGGGACACTTGCAACTAATGAAAAACTGTTTTTT. This sequence encodes CASSVSPIGTLATNEKLFF.

The rearrangement links TRBV6-2 or TRBV6-3 to TRBJ2-3; D possibly corresponds to TRBD2 (6 bases). Trimming took off 4 bases at V and 2 bases at J, with 16 bases between the two ends. In germline, CDR1 is MNHEY, CDR2 SVGEGT. The CDR3 totals 16 residues. The CDR3 sequence: CASSWRETALTDTQYF. The CDR3 nucleotides read TGTGCCAGCAGTTGGAGGGAGACAGCCCTCACAGATACGCAGTATTTT.

The rearrangement links TRBV20-1 to TRBJ2-3; 8 nucleotides align to TRBD2. The germline CDR1 and CDR2 sequences are DFQATT and SNEGSKA (reference sequence). The V segment lost 3 bases and the J segment 1 base; nucleotides outside the gene matches: 3. The length of the CDR3 is 14 residues. The CDR3 here is CSASPGGRTDTQYF. The CDR3 bases are TGCAGTGCTAGTCCGGGGGGGCGCACAGATACGCAGTATTTT.

The chain links TRBV3-1 (or the pseudogene TRBV3-2) to TRBJ2-1; TRBD2 matches at 9 bases. The CDR3 loop spans 15 amino acids. Losses at the gene ends were 1 base for V and 11 bases for J; bases not matched to a gene: 9. CDR1 is LGHDT, CDR2 YNNKEL, per germline (reference sequence). The CDR3 nucleotides read TGTGCCAGCAGCCAAGGAGCGGGAGGAGGATGGAAGCAGTTCTTC. Protein sequence: CASSQGAGGGWKQFF.